One sample yielded the 5 T cell receptor beta chains listed below, sequenced in a study of cytomegalovirus exposure and HLA in healthy donors. It was with 60 Vbeta and 13 Jbeta primers that the PCR ran. Only in-frame clones appear in the TCRdb table, and some are missing; sequencing was by immunoSEQ multiplex PCR. This sample has under 200,000 clones, with around 80% found just once. Input material: PBMCs. All receptors come from a woman in her thirties in good health and CMV-seropositive.

The chain carries TRBV4-3 and TRBJ2-3, with D possibly matching TRBD2 (6 bases). Trimming removed 0 bases from V and 1 base from J, with 11 bases in between. The CDR3 is 16 amino acids. Germline V CDR1 and CDR2: LGHNA, YSLEER. The CDR3 protein is CASSQDLAFRTDTQYF. The CDR3 DNA follows: TGCGCCAGCAGCCAAGACCTAGCGTTCCGCACAGATACGCAGTATTTT.

The chain carries TRBV15 and TRBJ1-1; 7 nucleotides agree with TRBD1. This CDR3 contains 16 residues. V shed 3 bases and J 1 base; nucleotides not matched to a gene: 8. Looked up from germline, CDR1 is LNHNV and CDR2 is YYDKDF (reference sequence). In DNA, the CDR3 is TGTGCCACCAGCAGGCGTAGGGGGCACCCGAACACTGAAGCTTTCTTT. As protein: CATSRRRGHPNTEAFF.

The V call is TRBV5-4, the J call TRBJ2-7, with TRBD1 matching over 11 bases. V lost 4 bases and J lost 6; bases outside the gene matches: 9. CDR1 and CDR2 from the germline V gene are SGHNT and YYREEE (reference sequence). The CDR3 has 15 residues. Here the CDR3 DNA reads TGTGCCAGCAGCGGACAGGGGGCGCTCGTATTCGAGCAGTACTTC. Residues: CASSGQGALVFEQYF.

The gene calls are TRBV10-2 and TRBJ1-2; no clear D. V lost 4 bases and J lost 4, with 16 bases in between. Looked up from germline, CDR1 is WSHSY and CDR2 is SAAADI. The CDR3 spans 15 residues. CDR3 in amino acids: CASSAFVSGAYGYTF. The CDR3 DNA sequence: TGCGCCAGCAGTGCGTTCGTTTCAGGTGCCTATGGCTACACCTTC.

V and J are TRBV7-2 and TRBJ1-1; D remains unclear. The CDR3 covers 17 residues. V was shortened by 1 base and J by 1 base, with 16 bases between the two germline ends. Per the germline V gene, CDR1 is SGHTA and CDR2 is FQGNSA. This CDR3 is CASSLVGRTGPNTEAFF. The CDR3, as DNA: TGTGCCAGCAGCTTAGTGGGTAGAACTGGGCCGAACACTGAAGCTTTCTTT.